These T cell receptor beta chains were read from a single sample in a study of control samples from healthy donors and cancer patients. The data were produced by immunoSEQ multiplex PCR, yet TCRdb's version contains in-frame clones alone and is incomplete. Counted here are about 69,000 clones, approximately 84% occurring once; the ten biggest clones make up 2.9%. The sample consisted of PBMCs. The receptor source for this set is a woman between 45 and 60 years old with lung cancer. CDR3s include the opening cysteine and the closing phenylalanine or tryptophan. D genes are given only for firm matches. Clone size is shown for a subset of rows, as once, few, many or a class of expanded clone.

D: TRBD1
length: 17
J: TRBJ2-2
V: TRBV27
size: -
CDR3: CASARSTGGISSGELFF
DNA: TGTGCCAGCGCTCGGAGCACAGGGGGCATCTCGTCCGGGGAGCTGTTTTTT

D: -
length: 13
J: TRBJ2-5
V: TRBV19
size: -
CDR3: CASSIQLQETQYF
DNA: TGTGCCAGTAGTATACAGCTCCAAGAGACCCAGTACTTC

D: TRBD1
length: 15
J: TRBJ2-7
V: TRBV7-2
size: -
CDR3: CASSPRGQGSYEQYF
DNA: TGTGCCAGCAGCCCTCGGGGACAGGGATCCTACGAGCAGTACTTC

D: TRBD1
length: 15
J: TRBJ1-4
V: TRBV9
size: -
CDR3: CASSESGTGDEKLFF
DNA: TGTGCCAGCAGCGAGAGCGGGACAGGGGATGAAAAACTGTTTTTT

D: -
length: 16
J: TRBJ1-1
V: TRBV7-9
size: -
CDR3: CASSLRGEGLNTEAFF
DNA: TGTGCCAGCAGCTTAAGGGGGGAGGGACTGAACACTGAAGCTTTCTTT

D: -
length: 13
J: TRBJ1-1
V: TRBV3-1/TRBV3-2
size: -
CDR3: CASSQQGWTEAFF
DNA: TGTGCCAGCAGCCAACAGGGGTGGACTGAAGCTTTCTTT

D: -
length: 14
J: TRBJ2-1
V: TRBV19
size: once
CDR3: CASSIGGSYNEQFF
DNA: TGTGCCAGTAGTATAGGGGGCTCCTACAATGAGCAGTTCTTC

D: TRBD2
length: 16
J: TRBJ2-5
V: TRBV18
size: -
CDR3: CASSPGLAGEKETQYF
DNA: TGTGCCAGCTCACCCGGACTAGCGGGGGAGAAAGAGACCCAGTACTTC

D: -
length: 12
J: TRBJ2-3
V: TRBV29-1
size: -
CDR3: CSALRATDTQYF
DNA: TGCAGCGCCTTGAGGGCCACAGATACGCAGTATTTT

D: -
length: 14
J: TRBJ1-2
V: TRBV28
size: -
CDR3: CASSFTPGVYGYTF
DNA: TGTGCCAGCAGTTTCACCCCTGGGGTCTATGGCTACACCTTC

D: -
length: 13
J: TRBJ1-1
V: TRBV30
size: -
CDR3: CAWSVRRDTEAFF
DNA: TGTGCCTGGAGTGTAAGGCGCGACACTGAAGCTTTCTTT

D: TRBD1
length: 12
J: TRBJ1-3
V: TRBV12-3/TRBV12-4
size: -
CDR3: CASKGPGQVKDF
DNA: TGTGCCAGCAAAGGACCGGGACAGGTGAAAGATTTT

D: -
length: 12
J: TRBJ2-3
V: TRBV27
size: -
CDR3: CASSFSKDTQYF
DNA: TGTGCCAGCAGTTTCTCAAAGGATACGCAGTATTTT

D: -
length: 15
J: TRBJ1-1
V: TRBV27
size: -
CDR3: CASSFRRPRNTEAFF
DNA: TGTGCCAGCAGTTTTAGGCGCCCACGGAACACTGAAGCTTTCTTT

D: -
length: 13
J: TRBJ1-1
V: TRBV14
size: once
CDR3: CASSQGRNTEAFF
DNA: TGTGCCAGCAGCCAAGGCAGGAACACTGAAGCTTTCTTT

D: -
length: 12
J: TRBJ1-5
V: TRBV28
size: -
CDR3: CASSSDGQPQHF
DNA: TGTGCCAGCAGTTCCGACGGGCAGCCCCAGCATTTT

D: -
length: 13
J: TRBJ1-5
V: TRBV18
size: -
CDR3: CASSRDSNQPQHF
DNA: TGTGCCAGCTCGAGGGATAGCAATCAGCCCCAGCATTTT

D: TRBD1
length: 16
J: TRBJ1-1
V: TRBV19
size: -
CDR3: CASSLRDRGSDTEAFF
DNA: TGTGCCAGTAGCCTCCGGGACAGGGGATCAGACACTGAAGCTTTCTTT

D: -
length: 16
J: TRBJ2-1
V: TRBV9
size: -
CDR3: CASSRQGAGEFNEQFF
DNA: TGTGCCAGCAGTCGGCAAGGGGCAGGGGAGTTCAATGAGCAGTTCTTC

D: -
length: 15
J: TRBJ1-1
V: TRBV5-1
size: -
CDR3: CASSLKGPGNTEAFF
DNA: TGCGCCAGCAGCCTAAAGGGCCCGGGGAACACTGAAGCTTTCTTT

D: TRBD1
length: 15
J: TRBJ1-1
V: TRBV2
size: once
CDR3: CASRIPGTVNTEAFF
DNA: TGTGCCAGCAGGATTCCGGGGACAGTCAACACTGAAGCTTTCTTT

D: -
length: 16
J: TRBJ1-2
V: TRBV19
size: -
CDR3: CASSIAQTSPNYGYTF
DNA: TGTGCCAGTAGTATAGCCCAGACAAGCCCTAACTATGGCTACACCTTC

D: -
length: 14
J: TRBJ1-5
V: TRBV30
size: -
CDR3: CAWGGGDSNQPQHF
DNA: TGTGCCTGGGGCGGGGGTGATAGCAATCAGCCCCAGCATTTT

D: -
length: 15
J: TRBJ1-5
V: TRBV7-2
size: -
CDR3: CASSLGGNSNQPQHF
DNA: TGTGCCAGCAGCTTAGGGGGGAATAGCAATCAGCCCCAGCATTTT

D: TRBD2
length: 15
J: TRBJ2-2
V: TRBV24-1
size: -
CDR3: CATKGTSPNTGELFF
DNA: TGTGCCACCAAAGGGACTAGCCCGAACACCGGGGAGCTGTTTTTT

D: -
length: 12
J: TRBJ1-1
V: TRBV5-8
size: -
CDR3: CASSWSPTEAFF
DNA: TGTGCCAGCAGCTGGTCACCGACTGAAGCTTTCTTT

D: -
length: 15
J: TRBJ1-6
V: TRBV3-1/TRBV3-2
size: many
CDR3: CASSFGQIDNSPLHF
DNA: TGTGCCAGCAGCTTCGGACAGATCGATAATTCACCCCTCCACTTT

D: -
length: 13
J: TRBJ1-1
V: TRBV7-9
size: -
CDR3: CASSFGLNTEAFF
DNA: TGTGCCAGCAGCTTCGGCCTTAACACTGAAGCTTTCTTT

D: -
length: 15
J: TRBJ1-2
V: TRBV4-3
size: -
CDR3: CASSQGVADPYGYTF
DNA: TGCGCCAGCAGCCAAGGAGTGGCAGACCCCTATGGCTACACCTTC

D: TRBD1
length: 15
J: TRBJ2-1
V: TRBV7-9
size: few
CDR3: CASSLPPTGSTEQFF
DNA: TGTGCCAGCAGCTTACCCCCGACAGGGTCCACTGAGCAGTTCTTC

D: TRBD1
length: 17
J: TRBJ1-1
V: TRBV19
size: once
CDR3: CASSASVGRGRYTEAFF
DNA: TGTGCCAGTAGTGCGTCCGTGGGCAGGGGGAGGTATACTGAAGCTTTCTTT

D: -
length: 13
J: TRBJ1-1
V: TRBV7-9
size: once
CDR3: CASSLERVSEAFF
DNA: TGTGCCAGCAGCTTAGAGAGAGTATCTGAAGCTTTCTTT

D: -
length: 13
J: TRBJ1-3
V: TRBV6-5
size: once
CDR3: CASGQGSGNTIYF
DNA: TGTGCCTCAGGGCAGGGTTCTGGAAACACCATATATTTT

D: -
length: 15
J: TRBJ2-4
V: TRBV4-3
size: few
CDR3: CASSQDTSAWNIQYF
DNA: TGCGCCAGCAGCCAAGACACTTCCGCTTGGAACATTCAGTACTTC

D: TRBD1
length: 13
J: TRBJ1-1
V: TRBV2
size: -
CDR3: CASSRDRSTEAFF
DNA: TGTGCCAGCAGTCGGGACAGATCCACTGAAGCTTTCTTT

D: TRBD1
length: 16
J: TRBJ1-2
V: TRBV6-5
size: -
CDR3: CASSYRDRGRHYGYTF
DNA: TGTGCCAGCAGTTACCGGGACAGGGGGCGCCACTATGGCTACACCTTC

D: -
length: 14
J: TRBJ2-3
V: TRBV7-2
size: -
CDR3: CASSSTLVADTQYF
DNA: TGTGCCAGCAGCTCGACCCTCGTGGCAGATACGCAGTATTTT

D: -
length: 15
J: TRBJ2-1
V: TRBV9
size: -
CDR3: CASSPQTSEYNEQFF
DNA: TGTGCCAGCAGCCCGCAGACTAGTGAATACAATGAGCAGTTCTTC

D: TRBD1
length: 13
J: TRBJ1-3
V: TRBV6-5
size: -
CDR3: CASSRGSGNTIYF
DNA: TGTGCCAGCAGCAGGGGGTCTGGAAACACCATATATTTT

D: -
length: 13
J: TRBJ2-7
V: TRBV5-1
size: once
CDR3: CASSLKSTYEQYF
DNA: TGCGCCAGCAGCTTGAAGTCTACCTACGAGCAGTACTTC

D: TRBD1
length: 14
J: TRBJ1-1
V: TRBV10-3
size: few
CDR3: CAISLQGANTEAFF
DNA: TGTGCCATCAGTCTACAGGGGGCTAACACTGAAGCTTTCTTT

D: -
length: 13
J: TRBJ1-2
V: TRBV12-3/TRBV12-4
size: once
CDR3: CASRAPHNYGYTF
DNA: TGTGCCAGCAGGGCACCGCATAACTATGGCTACACCTTC

D: TRBD2
length: 15
J: TRBJ2-3
V: TRBV5-1
size: -
CDR3: CASSHGLASTDTQYF
DNA: TGCGCCAGCAGCCATGGACTAGCGAGCACAGATACGCAGTATTTT

D: -
length: 12
J: TRBJ1-1
V: TRBV6-1
size: -
CDR3: CASSERRTEAFF
DNA: TGTGCCAGCAGTGAAAGGCGGACTGAAGCTTTCTTT

D: -
length: 12
J: TRBJ1-1
V: TRBV30
size: -
CDR3: CAWSRTVTEAFF
DNA: TGTGCCTGGAGTCGGACAGTCACTGAAGCTTTCTTT

D: -
length: 13
J: TRBJ1-1
V: TRBV6-5
size: -
CDR3: CASSFARATEAFF
DNA: TGTGCCAGCAGTTTTGCAAGGGCCACTGAAGCTTTCTTT

D: -
length: 14
J: TRBJ2-3
V: TRBV9
size: -
CDR3: CASSVNNLADTQYF
DNA: TGTGCCAGCAGCGTAAACAACCTCGCAGATACGCAGTATTTT

D: TRBD1
length: 16
J: TRBJ1-3
V: TRBV25-1
size: -
CDR3: CASSDPRTGAGNTIYF
DNA: TGTGCCAGCAGTGACCCACGGACAGGGGCTGGAAACACCATATATTTT

D: -
length: 15
J: TRBJ1-1
V: TRBV4-3
size: -
CDR3: CASSQEGEVDTEAFF
DNA: TGCGCCAGCAGCCAAGAGGGGGAAGTAGATACTGAAGCTTTCTTT

D: -
length: 14
J: TRBJ1-1
V: TRBV18
size: -
CDR3: CASSLKTGNTEAFF
DNA: TGTGCCAGCTCACTCAAAACAGGGAACACTGAAGCTTTCTTT

D: -
length: 15
J: TRBJ1-6
V: TRBV19
size: -
CDR3: CASSGTGNLNSPLHF
DNA: TGTGCCAGTAGCGGTACAGGGAACCTTAATTCACCCCTCCACTTT

D: TRBD1
length: 14
J: TRBJ1-1
V: TRBV6-5
size: -
CDR3: CASSTGQGISEAFF
DNA: TGTGCCAGCAGTACCGGACAGGGGATCTCTGAAGCTTTCTTT

D: -
length: 14
J: TRBJ1-1
V: TRBV4-3
size: -
CDR3: CASSQDNGNTEAFF
DNA: TGCGCCAGCAGCCAAGATAACGGGAACACTGAAGCTTTCTTT

D: -
length: 13
J: TRBJ2-4
V: TRBV6-2/TRBV6-3
size: -
CDR3: CASTPKSPNIQYF
DNA: TGTGCCAGCACCCCGAAGTCCCCAAACATTCAGTACTTC

D: -
length: 15
J: TRBJ1-6
V: TRBV7-9
size: -
CDR3: CASSLGSLGNSPLHF
DNA: TGTGCCAGCAGCTTAGGTTCTCTGGGCAATTCACCCCTCCACTTT

D: -
length: 14
J: TRBJ1-2
V: TRBV6-2/TRBV6-3
size: -
CDR3: CASSYSSSPGGYTF
DNA: TGTGCCAGCAGTTACTCTTCATCGCCGGGTGGCTACACCTTC

D: -
length: 13
J: TRBJ2-1
V: TRBV28
size: -
CDR3: CASLATSYNEQFF
DNA: TGTGCCAGCCTAGCGACATCCTACAATGAGCAGTTCTTC

D: TRBD1
length: 16
J: TRBJ1-1
V: TRBV28
size: once
CDR3: CASSPRQGFMNTEAFF
DNA: TGTGCCAGCAGTCCGCGACAGGGGTTCATGAACACTGAAGCTTTCTTT

D: -
length: 13
J: TRBJ1-4
V: TRBV12-3/TRBV12-4
size: once
CDR3: CASSLGQSRKLFF
DNA: TGTGCCAGCAGTTTAGGGCAGTCGAGGAAACTGTTTTTT